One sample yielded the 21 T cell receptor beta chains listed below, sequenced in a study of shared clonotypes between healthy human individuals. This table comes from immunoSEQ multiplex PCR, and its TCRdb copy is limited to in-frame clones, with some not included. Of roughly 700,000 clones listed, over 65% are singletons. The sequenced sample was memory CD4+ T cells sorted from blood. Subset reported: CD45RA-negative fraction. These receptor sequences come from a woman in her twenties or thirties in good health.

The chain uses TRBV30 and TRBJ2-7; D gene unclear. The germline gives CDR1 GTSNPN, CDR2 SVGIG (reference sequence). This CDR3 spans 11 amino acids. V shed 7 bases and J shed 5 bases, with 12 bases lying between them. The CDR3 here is CALQAANEQYF. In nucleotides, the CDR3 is TGTGCCTTGCAGGCAGCTAACGAGCAGTACTTC.

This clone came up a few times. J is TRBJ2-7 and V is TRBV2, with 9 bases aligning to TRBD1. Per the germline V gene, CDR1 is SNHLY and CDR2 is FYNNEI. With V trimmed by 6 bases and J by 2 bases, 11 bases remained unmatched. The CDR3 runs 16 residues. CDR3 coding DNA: TGTGCCAGCAGGAGGGAGAGGACAGGGGTAACCTACGAGCAGTACTTC. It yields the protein CASRRERTGVTYEQYF.

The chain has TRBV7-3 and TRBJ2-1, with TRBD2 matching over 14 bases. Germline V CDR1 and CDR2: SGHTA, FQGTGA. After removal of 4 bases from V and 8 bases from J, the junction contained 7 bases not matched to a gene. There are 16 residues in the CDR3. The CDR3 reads CASSSTSGRESDEQFF. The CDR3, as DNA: TGTGCCAGCAGCTCGACTAGCGGGAGGGAATCGGATGAGCAGTTCTTC.

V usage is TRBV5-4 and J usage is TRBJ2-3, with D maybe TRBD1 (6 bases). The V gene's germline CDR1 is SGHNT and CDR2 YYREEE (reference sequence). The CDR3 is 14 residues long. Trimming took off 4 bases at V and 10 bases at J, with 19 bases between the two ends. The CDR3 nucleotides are TGTGCCAGCAGCCCCAACAGGGCGATGGAATCGCAGTATTTT. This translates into CASSPNRAMESQYF.

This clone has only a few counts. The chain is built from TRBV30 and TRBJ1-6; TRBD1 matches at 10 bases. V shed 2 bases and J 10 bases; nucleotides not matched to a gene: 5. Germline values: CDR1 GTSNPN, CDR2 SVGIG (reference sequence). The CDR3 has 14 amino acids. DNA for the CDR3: TGTGCCTGGAGTAGGGGACAGGGGAGATCACCCCTCCACTTT. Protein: CAWSRGQGRSPLHF.

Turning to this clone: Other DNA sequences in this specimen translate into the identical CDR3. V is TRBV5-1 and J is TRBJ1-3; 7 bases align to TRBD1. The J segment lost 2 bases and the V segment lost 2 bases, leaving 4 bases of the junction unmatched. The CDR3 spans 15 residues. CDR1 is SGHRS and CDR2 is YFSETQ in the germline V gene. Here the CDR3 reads CASSLTGQAGNTIYF. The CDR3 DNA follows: TGCGCCAGCAGCTTAACCGGACAGGCTGGAAACACCATATATTTT.

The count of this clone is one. The CDR3 DNA sequence: TGTGCCAGCAGCTCGGGACAGCAGAATGAGCAGTTCTTC. Protein product: CASSSGQQNEQFF. The rearrangement joins TRBV7-9 to TRBJ2-1; 7 nucleotides align to TRBD1. This CDR3 region has 13 residues. The V and J ends lost 4 bases and 7 bases, in that order; junction bases with no gene match: 4. Germline CDR1 is SEHNR and CDR2 is FQNEAQ (reference sequence).

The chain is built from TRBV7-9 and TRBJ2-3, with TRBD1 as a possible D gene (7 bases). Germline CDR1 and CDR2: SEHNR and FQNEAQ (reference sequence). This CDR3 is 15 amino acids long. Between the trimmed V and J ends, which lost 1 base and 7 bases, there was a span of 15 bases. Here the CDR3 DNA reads TGTGCCAGCAGCTTAGAGGCAGGGGGGCCCTATACGCAGTATTTT. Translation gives CASSLEAGGPYTQYF.

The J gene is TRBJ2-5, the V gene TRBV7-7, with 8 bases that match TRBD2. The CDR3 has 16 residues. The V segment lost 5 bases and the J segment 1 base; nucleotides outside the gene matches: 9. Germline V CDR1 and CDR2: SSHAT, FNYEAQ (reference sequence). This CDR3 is CASSPRSGSGQETQYF. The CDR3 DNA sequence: TGTGCCAGCAGCCCACGAAGCGGGAGTGGCCAAGAGACCCAGTACTTC. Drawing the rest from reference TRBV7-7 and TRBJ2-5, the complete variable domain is GAGVSQSPRYKVTKRGQDVTLRCDPISSHATLYWYQQALGQGPEFLTYFNYEAQPDKSGLPSDRFSAERPEGSISTLTIQRTEQRDSAMYRCASSPRSGSGQETQYFGPGTRLLVL.

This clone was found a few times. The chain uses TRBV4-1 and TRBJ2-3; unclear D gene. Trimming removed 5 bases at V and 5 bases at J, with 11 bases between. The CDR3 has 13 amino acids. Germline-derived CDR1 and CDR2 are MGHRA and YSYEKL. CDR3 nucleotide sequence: TGCGCCAGCAGCGTGTCGGTCGTAGATACGCAGTATTTT. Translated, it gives CASSVSVVDTQYF.

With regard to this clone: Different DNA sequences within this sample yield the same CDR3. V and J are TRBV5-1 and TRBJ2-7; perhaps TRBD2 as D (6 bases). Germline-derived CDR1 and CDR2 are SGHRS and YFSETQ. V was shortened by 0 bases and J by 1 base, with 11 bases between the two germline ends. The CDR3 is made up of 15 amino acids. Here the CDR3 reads CASSLGAGWSYEQYF. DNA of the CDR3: TGCGCCAGCAGCTTGGGGGCGGGGTGGTCCTACGAGCAGTACTTC.

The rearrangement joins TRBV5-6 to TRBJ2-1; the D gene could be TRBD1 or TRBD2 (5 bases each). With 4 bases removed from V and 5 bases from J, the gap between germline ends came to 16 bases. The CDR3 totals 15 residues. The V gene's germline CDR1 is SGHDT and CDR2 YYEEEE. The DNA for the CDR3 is TGTGCCAGCAGCCCAATGCTGGGGCGGGACAATGAGCAGTTCTTC. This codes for CASSPMLGRDNEQFF. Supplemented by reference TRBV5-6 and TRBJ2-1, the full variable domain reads DAGVTQSPTHLIKTRGQQVTLRCSPKSGHDTVSWYQQALGQGPQFIFQYYEEEERQRGNFPDRFSGHQFPNYSSELNVNALLLGDSALYLCASSPMLGRDNEQFFGPGTRLTVL.

CDR3 in amino acids: CASSLASPGAYEQYF. The CDR3 nucleotides are TGTGCCAGCAGTTTAGCATCTCCAGGCGCCTACGAGCAGTACTTC. The chain couples TRBV28 to TRBJ2-7; D remains ambiguous. The CDR3 is made up of 15 amino acids. The germline gives CDR1 MDHEN, CDR2 SYDVKM. V was trimmed by 2 bases and J by 2 bases, leaving 13 bases between them.

Here the CDR3 DNA reads TGTGCCAGTAGTGATCCGGGACTAGCGGAACTAAGCACAGATACGCAGTATTTT. Its translation: CASSDPGLAELSTDTQYF. V gene TRBV19 combines with J gene TRBJ2-3; 11 nucleotides agree with TRBD2. V was clipped by 5 bases and J by 0 bases; unmatched bases: 10. The CDR3 length is 18 residues. Germline lookup yields CDR1 LNHDA and CDR2 SQIVND (reference sequence).

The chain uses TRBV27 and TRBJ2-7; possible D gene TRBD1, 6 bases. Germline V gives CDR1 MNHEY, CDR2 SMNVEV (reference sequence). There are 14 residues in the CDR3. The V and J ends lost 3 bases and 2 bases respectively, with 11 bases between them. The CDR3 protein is CASSFRGRAYEQYF. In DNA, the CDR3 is TGTGCCAGCAGTTTCAGGGGTAGAGCCTACGAGCAGTACTTC.

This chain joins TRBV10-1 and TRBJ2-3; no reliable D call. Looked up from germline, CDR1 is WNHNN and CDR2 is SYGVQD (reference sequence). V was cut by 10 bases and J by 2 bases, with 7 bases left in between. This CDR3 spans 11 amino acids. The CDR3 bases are TGCGCCACCCAAGACACAGATACGCAGTATTTT. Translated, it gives CATQDTDTQYF.

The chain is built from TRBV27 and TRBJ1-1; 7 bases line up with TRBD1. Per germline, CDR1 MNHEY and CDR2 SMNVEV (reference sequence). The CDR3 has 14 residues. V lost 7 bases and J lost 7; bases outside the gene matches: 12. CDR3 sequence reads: CASIGRGGLVEAFF. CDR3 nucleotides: TGTGCCAGCATTGGCAGGGGGGGGCTTGTTGAAGCTTTCTTT.

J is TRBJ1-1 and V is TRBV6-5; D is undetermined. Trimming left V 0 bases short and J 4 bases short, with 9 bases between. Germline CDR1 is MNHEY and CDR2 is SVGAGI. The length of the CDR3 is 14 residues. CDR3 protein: CASSYSGLITEAFF. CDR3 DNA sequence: TGTGCCAGCAGTTACTCCGGCCTGATCACTGAAGCTTTCTTT.

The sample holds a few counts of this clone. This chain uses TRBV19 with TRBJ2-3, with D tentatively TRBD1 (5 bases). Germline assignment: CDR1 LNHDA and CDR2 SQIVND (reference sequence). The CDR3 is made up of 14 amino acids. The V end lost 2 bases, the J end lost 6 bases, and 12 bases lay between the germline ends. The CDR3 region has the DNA TGTGCCAGTAGTATATCAGGGAATAGCGATACGCAGTATTTT. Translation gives CASSISGNSDTQYF.

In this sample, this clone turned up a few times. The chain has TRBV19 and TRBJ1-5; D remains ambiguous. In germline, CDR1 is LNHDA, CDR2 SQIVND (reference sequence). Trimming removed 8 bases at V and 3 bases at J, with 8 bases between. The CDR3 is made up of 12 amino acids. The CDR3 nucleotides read TGTGCCAGTTCGGATATCAATCAGCCCCAGCATTTT. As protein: CASSDINQPQHF.

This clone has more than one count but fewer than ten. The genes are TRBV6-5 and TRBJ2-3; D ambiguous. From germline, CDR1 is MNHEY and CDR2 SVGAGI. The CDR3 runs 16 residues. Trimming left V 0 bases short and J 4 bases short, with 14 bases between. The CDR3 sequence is CASSYSYESAPDTQYF. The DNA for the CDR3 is TGTGCCAGCAGTTACTCTTACGAGTCTGCCCCAGATACGCAGTATTTT.